This note documents a single TCR beta chain sequence. Its antigen is as yet unknown. Other DNA sequences in the same sample also yield this CDR3. The entry originates in a study of cytomegalovirus exposure and HLA in healthy donors. Study-wide points: In terms of immune exposure information, only CMV serostatus was available. A later analysis linked a missense DCLRE1C variant to TCR beta V- and J-gene trimming. Most likely, a cluster of highly shared sequence variants arose as a sequencing artifact.

The PCR made use of 60 Vbeta and 13 Jbeta primers. Sequenced by immunoSEQ multiplex PCR; TCRdb stores in-frame clones only, minus some. The top ten hold 2% to 2.5% of the sample, which has about 91,000 clones, around 59% seen once. The donors gave bone marrow, and they were healthy. In germline, CDR1 is SGHAT, CDR2 FQNNGV. The CDR3 totals 14 residues. V gave up 1 base and J gave up 7 bases, with 11 bases separating them. The chain employs TRBV11-2 and TRBJ1-5; D might be TRBD1 (6 bases). Sequencing was performed on PBMCs. The source is a human donor in good health. CDR3 protein: CASSLVGRGQPQHF. CDR3 nucleotides: TGTGCCAGCAGCTTAGTGGGCAGGGGCCAGCCCCAGCATTTT.